This T cell receptor beta chain emerged from a study of T cell responses to AZD1222 COVID-19 vaccine. Study-wide results and limits: There were vaccine-associated CD4 TCRs across spike, dominant at 160-218 and 743-854. Without day 14 samples, only post-peak T cell repertoires were studied. The donor cohort was predominantly white British with a female majority, and clonal diversity may have been underestimated.

TCRdb keeps only in-frame clones here, not all; method: immunoSEQ multiplex PCR. The data contain fewer than 85,000 clones, 75% to 90% of them singletons. CDR1 MNHEY and CDR2 SVGEGT come from the germline V gene. The CDR3 contains 15 residues. Unmatched junction bases numbered 11, after V lost 2 bases and J lost 7 bases. To note about this clone: Antigen specificity is unknown.

The source was peripheral blood, collected on day 0 of AZD1222 vaccination. V is TRBV6-2 or TRBV6-3 and J is TRBJ2-7, with 7 nucleotides matching TRBD2. The sequence came from an adult in good health. This CDR3 reads CASSYGGTGRREQYF. CDR3 nucleotides: TGTGCCAGCAGTTACGGCGGCACCGGGAGGCGGGAGCAGTACTTC.